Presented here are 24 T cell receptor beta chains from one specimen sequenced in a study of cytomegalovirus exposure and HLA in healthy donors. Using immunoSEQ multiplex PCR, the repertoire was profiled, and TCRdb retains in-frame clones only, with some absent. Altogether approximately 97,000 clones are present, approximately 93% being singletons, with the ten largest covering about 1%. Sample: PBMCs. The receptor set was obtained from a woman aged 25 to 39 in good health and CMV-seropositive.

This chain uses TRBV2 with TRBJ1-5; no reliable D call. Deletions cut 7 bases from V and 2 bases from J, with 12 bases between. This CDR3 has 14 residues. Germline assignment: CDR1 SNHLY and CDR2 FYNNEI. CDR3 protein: CASMSDLGNQPQHF. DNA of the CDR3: TGTGCCAGCATGAGTGATCTCGGCAATCAGCCCCAGCATTTT.

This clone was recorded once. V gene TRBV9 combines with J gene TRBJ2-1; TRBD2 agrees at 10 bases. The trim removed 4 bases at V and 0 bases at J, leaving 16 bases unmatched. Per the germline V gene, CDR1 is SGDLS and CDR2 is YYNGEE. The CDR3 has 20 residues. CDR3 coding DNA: TGTGCCAGCAGCCCCAAGGCAGGACTAGCGGCTCGGTCCTCCTACAATGAGCAGTTCTTC. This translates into CASSPKAGLAARSSYNEQFF.

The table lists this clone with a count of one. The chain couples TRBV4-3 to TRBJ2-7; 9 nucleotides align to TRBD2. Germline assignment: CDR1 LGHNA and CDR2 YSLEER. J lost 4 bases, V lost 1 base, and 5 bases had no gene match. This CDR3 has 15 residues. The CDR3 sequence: CASSQVLAGLYEQYF. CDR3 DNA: TGCGCCAGCAGCCAAGTCCTAGCGGGATTGTACGAGCAGTACTTC.

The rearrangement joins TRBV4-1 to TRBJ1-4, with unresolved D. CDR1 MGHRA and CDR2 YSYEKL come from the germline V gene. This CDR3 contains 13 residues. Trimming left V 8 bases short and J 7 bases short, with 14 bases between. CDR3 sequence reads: CASGGSIGEKLFF. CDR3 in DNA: TGCGCCAGCGGCGGGTCCATAGGTGAAAAACTGTTTTTT.

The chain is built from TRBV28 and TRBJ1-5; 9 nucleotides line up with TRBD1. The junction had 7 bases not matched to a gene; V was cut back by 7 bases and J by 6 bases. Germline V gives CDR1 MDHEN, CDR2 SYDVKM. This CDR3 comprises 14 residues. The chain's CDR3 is CASNTGGLGQPQHF. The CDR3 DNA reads TGTGCCAGCAACACAGGGGGCTTAGGTCAGCCCCAGCATTTT.

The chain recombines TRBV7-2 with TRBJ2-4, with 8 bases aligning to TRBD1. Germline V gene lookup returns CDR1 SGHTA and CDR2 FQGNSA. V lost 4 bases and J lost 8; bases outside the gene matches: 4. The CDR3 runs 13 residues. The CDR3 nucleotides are TGTGCCAGCAGCTATCAGGGGGCGGACATTCAGTACTTC. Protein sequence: CASSYQGADIQYF.

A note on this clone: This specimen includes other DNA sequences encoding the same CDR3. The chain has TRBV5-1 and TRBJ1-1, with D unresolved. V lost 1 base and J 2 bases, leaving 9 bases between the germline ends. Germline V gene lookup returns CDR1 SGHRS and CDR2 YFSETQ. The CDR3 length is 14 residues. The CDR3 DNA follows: TGCGCCAGCAGCTTGAGCGGGGTAAACACTGAAGCTTTCTTT. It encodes CASSLSGVNTEAFF. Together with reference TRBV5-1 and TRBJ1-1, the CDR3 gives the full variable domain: KAGVTQTPRYLIKTRGQQVTLSCSPISGHRSVSWYQQTPGQGLQFLFEYFSETQRNKGNFPGRFSGRQFSNSRSEMNVSTLELGDSALYLCASSLSGVNTEAFFGQGTRLTVV.

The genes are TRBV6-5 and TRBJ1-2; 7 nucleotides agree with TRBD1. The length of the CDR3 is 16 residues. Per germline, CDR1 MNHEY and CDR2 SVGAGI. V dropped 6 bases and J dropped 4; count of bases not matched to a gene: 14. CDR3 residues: CASSYQLTGAAYGYTF. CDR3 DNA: TGTGCCAGCAGCTACCAGCTTACAGGGGCCGCCTATGGCTACACCTTC.

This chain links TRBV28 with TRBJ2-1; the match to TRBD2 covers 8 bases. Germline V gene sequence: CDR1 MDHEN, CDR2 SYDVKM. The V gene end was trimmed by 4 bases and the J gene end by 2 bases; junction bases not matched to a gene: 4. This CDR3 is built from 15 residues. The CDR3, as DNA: TGTGCCAGCAGTTCTACGGGAGGGCCCTACAATGAGCAGTTCTTC. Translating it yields CASSSTGGPYNEQFF.

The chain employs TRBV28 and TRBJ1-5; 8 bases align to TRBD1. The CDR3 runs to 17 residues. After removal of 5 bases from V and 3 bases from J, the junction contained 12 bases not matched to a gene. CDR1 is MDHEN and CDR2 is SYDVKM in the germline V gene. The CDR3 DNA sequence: TGTGCCAGCAGTATCCGGACAGGGCTGGGGAACAATCAGCCCCAGCATTTT. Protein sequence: CASSIRTGLGNNQPQHF.

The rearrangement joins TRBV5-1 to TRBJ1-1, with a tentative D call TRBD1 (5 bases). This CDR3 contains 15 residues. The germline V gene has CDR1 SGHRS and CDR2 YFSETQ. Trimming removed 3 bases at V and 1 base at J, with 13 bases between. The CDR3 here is CASSSAGARNTEAFF. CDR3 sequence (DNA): TGCGCCAGCAGCTCGGCTGGGGCAAGGAACACTGAAGCTTTCTTT.

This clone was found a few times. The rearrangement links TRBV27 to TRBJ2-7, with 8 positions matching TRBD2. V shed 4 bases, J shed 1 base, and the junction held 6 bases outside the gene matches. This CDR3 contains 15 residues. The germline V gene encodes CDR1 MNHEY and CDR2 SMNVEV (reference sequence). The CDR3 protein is CASSSREGGSYEQYF. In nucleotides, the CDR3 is TGTGCCAGCAGTTCCCGGGAGGGTGGGTCCTACGAGCAGTACTTC.

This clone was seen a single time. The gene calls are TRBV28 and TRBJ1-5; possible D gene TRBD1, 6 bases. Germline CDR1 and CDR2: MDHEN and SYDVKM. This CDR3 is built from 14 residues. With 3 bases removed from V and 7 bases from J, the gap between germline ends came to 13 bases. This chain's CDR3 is CASSFGQYDQPQHF. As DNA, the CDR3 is TGTGCCAGCAGTTTCGGACAGTATGACCAGCCCCAGCATTTT.

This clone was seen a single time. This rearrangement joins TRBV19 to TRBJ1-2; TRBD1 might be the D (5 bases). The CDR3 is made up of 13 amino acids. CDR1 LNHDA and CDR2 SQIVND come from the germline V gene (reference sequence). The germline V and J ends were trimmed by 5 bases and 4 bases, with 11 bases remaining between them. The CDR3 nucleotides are TGTGCCAGTAGTCTTGGGGCGGTCTATGGCTACACCTTC. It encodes CASSLGAVYGYTF.

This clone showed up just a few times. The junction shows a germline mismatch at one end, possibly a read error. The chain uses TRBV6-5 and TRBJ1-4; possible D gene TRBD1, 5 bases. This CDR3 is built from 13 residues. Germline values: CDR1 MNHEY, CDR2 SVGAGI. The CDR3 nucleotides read TGTGCTAGCAGGGAGGGAACGGCTCGAAAACTGTTTTTT. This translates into CASREGTARKLFF.

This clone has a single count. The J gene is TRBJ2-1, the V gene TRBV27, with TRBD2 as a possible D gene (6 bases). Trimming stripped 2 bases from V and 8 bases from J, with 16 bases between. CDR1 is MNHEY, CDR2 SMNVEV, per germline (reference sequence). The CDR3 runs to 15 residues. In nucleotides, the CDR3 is TGTGCCAGCAGTTTAAGACGGGAGAGATTTGATGAGCAGTTCTTC. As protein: CASSLRRERFDEQFF.

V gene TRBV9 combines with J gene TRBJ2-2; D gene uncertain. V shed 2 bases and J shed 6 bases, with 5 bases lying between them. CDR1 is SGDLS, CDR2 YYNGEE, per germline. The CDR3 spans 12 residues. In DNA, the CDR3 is TGTGCCAGCAGCGTTAGCCCCGGGGAGCTGTTTTTT. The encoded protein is CASSVSPGELFF.

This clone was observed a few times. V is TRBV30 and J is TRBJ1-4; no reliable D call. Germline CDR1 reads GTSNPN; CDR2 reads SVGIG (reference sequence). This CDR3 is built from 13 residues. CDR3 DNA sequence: TGTGCGAAAGACACCGTTTCTAATGAAAAACTGTTTTTT. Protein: CAKDTVSNEKLFF. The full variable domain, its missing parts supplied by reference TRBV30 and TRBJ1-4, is SQTIHQWPATLVQPVGSPLSLECTVEGTSNPNLYWYRQAAGRGLQLLFYSVGIGQISSEVPQNLSASRPQDRQFILSSKKLLLSDSGFYLCAKDTVSNEKLFFGSGTQLSVL.

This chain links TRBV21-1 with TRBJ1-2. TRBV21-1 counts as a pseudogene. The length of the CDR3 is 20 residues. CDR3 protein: CASSKALGEEIPRANYGYTF. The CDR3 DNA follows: TGTGCCAGCAGCAAAGCGCTTGGGGAGGAGATTCCCCGCGCTAACTATGGCTACACCTTC.

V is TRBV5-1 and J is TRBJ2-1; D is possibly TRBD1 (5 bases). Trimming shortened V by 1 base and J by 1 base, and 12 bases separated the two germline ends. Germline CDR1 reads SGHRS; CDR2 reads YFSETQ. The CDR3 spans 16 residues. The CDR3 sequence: CASSLQSGLSYNEQFF. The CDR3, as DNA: TGCGCCAGCAGCTTGCAATCAGGGCTTTCCTACAATGAGCAGTTCTTC.

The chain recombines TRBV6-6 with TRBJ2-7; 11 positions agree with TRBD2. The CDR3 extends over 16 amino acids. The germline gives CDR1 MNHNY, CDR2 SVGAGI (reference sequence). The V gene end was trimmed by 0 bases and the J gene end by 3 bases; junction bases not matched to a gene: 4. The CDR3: CASSYSTSGTLYEQYF. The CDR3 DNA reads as TGTGCCAGCAGTTACTCGACTAGCGGGACCCTCTACGAGCAGTACTTC.

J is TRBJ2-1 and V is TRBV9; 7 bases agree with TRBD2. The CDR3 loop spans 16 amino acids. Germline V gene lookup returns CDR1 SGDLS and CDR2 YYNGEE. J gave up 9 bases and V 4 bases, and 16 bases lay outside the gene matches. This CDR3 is CASSRLALTGIREQFF. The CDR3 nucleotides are TGTGCCAGCAGCCGACTAGCCCTAACCGGCATCCGTGAGCAGTTCTTC.

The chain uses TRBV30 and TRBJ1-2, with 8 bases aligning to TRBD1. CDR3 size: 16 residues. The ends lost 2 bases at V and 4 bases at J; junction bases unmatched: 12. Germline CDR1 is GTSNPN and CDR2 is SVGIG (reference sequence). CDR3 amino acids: CAWSRRLGQAAYGYTF. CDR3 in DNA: TGTGCCTGGAGTCGCCGGCTGGGACAGGCGGCCTATGGCTACACCTTC.

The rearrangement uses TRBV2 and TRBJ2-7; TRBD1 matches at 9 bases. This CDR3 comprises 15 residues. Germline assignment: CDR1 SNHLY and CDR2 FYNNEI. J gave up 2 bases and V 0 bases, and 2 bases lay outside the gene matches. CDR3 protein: CASSEAGTGPYEQYF. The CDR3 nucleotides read TGTGCCAGCAGTGAAGCCGGGACAGGGCCCTACGAGCAGTACTTC.